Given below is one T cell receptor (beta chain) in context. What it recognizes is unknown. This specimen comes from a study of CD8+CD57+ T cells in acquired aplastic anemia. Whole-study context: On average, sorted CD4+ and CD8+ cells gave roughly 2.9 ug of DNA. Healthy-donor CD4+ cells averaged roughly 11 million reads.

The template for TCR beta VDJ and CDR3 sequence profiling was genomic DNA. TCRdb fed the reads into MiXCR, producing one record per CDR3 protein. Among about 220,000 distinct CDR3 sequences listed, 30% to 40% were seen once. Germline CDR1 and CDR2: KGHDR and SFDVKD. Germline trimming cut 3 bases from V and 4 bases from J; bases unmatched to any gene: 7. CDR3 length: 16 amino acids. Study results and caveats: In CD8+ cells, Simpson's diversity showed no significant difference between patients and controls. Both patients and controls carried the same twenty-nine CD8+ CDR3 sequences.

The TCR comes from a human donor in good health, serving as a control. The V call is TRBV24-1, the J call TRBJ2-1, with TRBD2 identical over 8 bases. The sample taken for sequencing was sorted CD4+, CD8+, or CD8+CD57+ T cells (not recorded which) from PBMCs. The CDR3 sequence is CATSDPRLATYNEQFF. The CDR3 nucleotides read TGTGCCACCAGTGATCCTAGACTAGCGACGTACAATGAGCAGTTCTTC.